The entry that follows covers one T cell receptor beta chain sequence. The data originate from a study of blood T cell repertoires in COVID-19. Background on the study: Samples of COVID-19 (acute and convalescent) were obtained from the United States, Italy and Spain.

This CDR3 is built from 14 residues. The V end lost 3 bases, the J end lost 2 bases, and 7 bases lay between the germline ends. Germline-derived CDR1 and CDR2 are MNHNS and SASEGT. Repertoires were generated with immunoSEQ multiplex PCR, while TCRdb's copy carries only in-frame clones and drops some. There are about 100,000 clones in the sample; roughly 86% occur only once, and less than 10% lies in the top ten. The rearrangement joins TRBV6-1 to TRBJ2-2; unclear D gene. The specimen was peripheral blood. The TCR comes from a man aged 40-55 years with active or convalescent COVID-19. The CDR3 DNA reads TGTGCCAGCAGTGACAGGCAAAACACCGGGGAGCTGTTTTTT. Amino acid sequence: CASSDRQNTGELFF.